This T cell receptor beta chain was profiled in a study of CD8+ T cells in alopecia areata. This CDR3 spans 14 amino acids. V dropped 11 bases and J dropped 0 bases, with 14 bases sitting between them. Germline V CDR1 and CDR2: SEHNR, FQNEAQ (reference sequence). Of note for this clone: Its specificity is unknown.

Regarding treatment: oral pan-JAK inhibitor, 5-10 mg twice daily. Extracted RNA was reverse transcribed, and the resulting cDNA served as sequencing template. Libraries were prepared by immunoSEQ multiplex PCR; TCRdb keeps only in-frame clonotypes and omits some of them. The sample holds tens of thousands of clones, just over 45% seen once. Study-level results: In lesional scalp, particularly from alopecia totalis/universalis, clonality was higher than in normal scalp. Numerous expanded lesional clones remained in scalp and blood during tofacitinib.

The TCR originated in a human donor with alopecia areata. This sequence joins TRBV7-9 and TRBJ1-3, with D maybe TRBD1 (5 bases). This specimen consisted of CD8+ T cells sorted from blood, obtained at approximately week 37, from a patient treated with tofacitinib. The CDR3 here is CAHEGLNSGNTIYF. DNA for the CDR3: TGTGCCCACGAGGGACTCAACTCTGGAAACACCATATATTTT.